This T cell receptor beta chain was recorded in a study of technical replicates of blood from a few donors. TCRdb's copy holds only in-frame clones and misses some; the assay was immunoSEQ multiplex PCR. This table has approximately 65,000 clones, around 86% appearing once. The CDR3 is made up of 14 amino acids. The germline CDR1 and CDR2 sequences are MGHRA and YSYEKL. The ends were cut back, 1 base at V and 0 bases at J, with 6 bases in the middle. The chain recombines TRBV4-1 with TRBJ2-5; D gene unclear. The sample taken for sequencing was PBMCs. The source is a human donor in good health. Some clones in this sample may be carry-over from other donors' samples. In DNA, the CDR3 is TGCGCCAGCAGCCAAGGCAGAAACCAAGAGACCCAGTACTTC. Its protein product is CASSQGRNQETQYF.